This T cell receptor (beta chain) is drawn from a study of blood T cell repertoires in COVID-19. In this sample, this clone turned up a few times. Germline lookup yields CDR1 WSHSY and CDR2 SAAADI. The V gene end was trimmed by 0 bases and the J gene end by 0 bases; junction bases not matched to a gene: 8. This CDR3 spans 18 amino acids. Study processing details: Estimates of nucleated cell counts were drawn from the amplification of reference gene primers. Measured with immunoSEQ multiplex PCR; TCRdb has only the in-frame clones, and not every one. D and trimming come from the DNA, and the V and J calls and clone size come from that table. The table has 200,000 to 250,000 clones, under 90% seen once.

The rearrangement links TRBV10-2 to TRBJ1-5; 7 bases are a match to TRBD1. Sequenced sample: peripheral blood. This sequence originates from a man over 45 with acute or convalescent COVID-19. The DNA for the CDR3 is TGCGCCAGCAGTGAGTCAAAGGGGACAGCTTATAGCAATCAGCCCCAGCATTTT. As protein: CASSESKGTAYSNQPQHF.